The source of this T cell receptor beta chain is a study of identical twins. General observations from the study: Abundant beta clonotypes from cord blood bore fewer insertions; memory repertoires lacked this pattern. Invariant MAIT and iNKT cells are populations that could partly confound zero-insertion analyses.

The CDR3 loop spans 14 amino acids. V was cut by 6 bases and J by 3 bases, with 15 bases left in between. Per the germline V gene, CDR1 is MNHNS and CDR2 is SASEGT. In this sample, this clonotype turned up many times. Its antigen remains unknown. TCRdb re-called the 5' RACE reads through MiXCR, storing one row per CDR3 protein. Of about 920,000 distinct CDR3 sequences in the sample, 9% to 15% were seen once. These data were also reused for a study on yellow fever vaccine responses in identical twins. As that study records: Reports say the vaccine T cell response in twins looked partly convergent and partly personalized.

Sequencing was done on a sample of PBMCs. This sequence originates from a woman aged 18-29 years in good health. V gene TRBV6-1 combines with J gene TRBJ2-7; D is undetermined. The CDR3 DNA is TGTGCCAGCAGCCGAGTCGGAAGAGACTACGAGCAGTACTTC. Its protein is CASSRVGRDYEQYF.